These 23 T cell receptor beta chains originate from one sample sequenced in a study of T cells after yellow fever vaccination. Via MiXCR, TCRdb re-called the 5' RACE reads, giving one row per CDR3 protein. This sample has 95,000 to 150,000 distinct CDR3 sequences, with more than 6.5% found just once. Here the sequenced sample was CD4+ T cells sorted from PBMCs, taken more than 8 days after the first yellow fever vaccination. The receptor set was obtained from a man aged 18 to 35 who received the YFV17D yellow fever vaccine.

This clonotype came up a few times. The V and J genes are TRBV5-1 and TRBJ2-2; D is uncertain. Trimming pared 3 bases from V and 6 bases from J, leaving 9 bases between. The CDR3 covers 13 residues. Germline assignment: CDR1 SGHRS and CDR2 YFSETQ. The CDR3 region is CASSSPIPGELFF. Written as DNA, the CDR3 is TGCGCCAGCAGCTCCCCTATCCCCGGGGAGCTGTTTTTT.

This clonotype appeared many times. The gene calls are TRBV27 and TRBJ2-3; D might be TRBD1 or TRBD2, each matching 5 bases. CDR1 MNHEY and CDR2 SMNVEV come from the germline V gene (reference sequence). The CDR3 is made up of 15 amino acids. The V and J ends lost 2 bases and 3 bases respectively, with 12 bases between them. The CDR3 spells CASSLKGTGTDTQYF. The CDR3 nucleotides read TGTGCCAGCAGTTTAAAGGGGACCGGGACAGATACGCAGTATTTT.

CDR3 DNA sequence: TGTGCCATCAGTGGTACAGGGGGTAATCAGCCCCAGCATTTT. It yields the protein CAISGTGGNQPQHF. The V gene is TRBV10-3, the J gene TRBJ1-5, with 8 bases that match TRBD1. The CDR3 has 14 residues. The V gene end was trimmed by 4 bases and the J gene end by 4 bases; junction bases not matched to a gene: 3. Germline V gene data show CDR1 as ENHRY and CDR2 as SYGVKD.

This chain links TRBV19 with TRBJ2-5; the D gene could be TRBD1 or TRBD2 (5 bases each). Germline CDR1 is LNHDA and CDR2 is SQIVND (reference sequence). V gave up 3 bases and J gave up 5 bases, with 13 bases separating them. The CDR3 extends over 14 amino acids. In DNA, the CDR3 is TGTGCCAGTAGTATCCCCGGGACGGAGGAGACCCAGTACTTC. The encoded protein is CASSIPGTEETQYF.

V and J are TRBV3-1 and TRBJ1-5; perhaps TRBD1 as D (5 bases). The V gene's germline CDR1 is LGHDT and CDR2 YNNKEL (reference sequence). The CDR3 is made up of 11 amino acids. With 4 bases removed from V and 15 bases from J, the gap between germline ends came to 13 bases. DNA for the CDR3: TGTGCCAGCAGCCGAGGAGACAGATGGCATTTT. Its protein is CASSRGDRWHF.

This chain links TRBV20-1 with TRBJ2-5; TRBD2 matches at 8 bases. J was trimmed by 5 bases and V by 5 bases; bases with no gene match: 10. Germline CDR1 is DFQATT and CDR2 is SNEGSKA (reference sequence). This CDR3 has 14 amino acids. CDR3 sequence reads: CSAGKAGVAETQYF. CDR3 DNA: TGCAGTGCTGGAAAAGCGGGGGTAGCGGAGACCCAGTACTTC.

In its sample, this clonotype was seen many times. The CDR3 reads CSAGENYGYTF. The DNA of the CDR3 is TGCAGTGCAGGGGAGAACTATGGCTACACCTTC. V and J are TRBV20-1 and TRBJ1-2; tentative D call: TRBD1 (5 bases). V dropped 6 bases and J dropped 2 bases, with 7 bases sitting between them. CDR1 is DFQATT, CDR2 SNEGSKA, per germline (reference sequence). There are 11 residues in the CDR3.

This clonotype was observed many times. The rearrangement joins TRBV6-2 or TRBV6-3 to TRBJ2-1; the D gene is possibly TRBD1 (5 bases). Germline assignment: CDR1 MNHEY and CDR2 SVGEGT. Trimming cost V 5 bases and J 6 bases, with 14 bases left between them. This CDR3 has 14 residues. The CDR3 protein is CASSLGPAANEQFF. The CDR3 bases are TGTGCCAGCAGTCTGGGGCCCGCGGCCAATGAGCAGTTCTTC.

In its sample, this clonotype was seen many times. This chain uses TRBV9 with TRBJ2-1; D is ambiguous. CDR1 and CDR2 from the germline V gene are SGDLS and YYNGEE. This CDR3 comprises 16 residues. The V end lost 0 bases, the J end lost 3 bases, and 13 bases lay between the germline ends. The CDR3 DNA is TGTGCCAGCAGCGTAGTCGGCCCACAAAACTACAATGAGCAGTTCTTC. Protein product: CASSVVGPQNYNEQFF.

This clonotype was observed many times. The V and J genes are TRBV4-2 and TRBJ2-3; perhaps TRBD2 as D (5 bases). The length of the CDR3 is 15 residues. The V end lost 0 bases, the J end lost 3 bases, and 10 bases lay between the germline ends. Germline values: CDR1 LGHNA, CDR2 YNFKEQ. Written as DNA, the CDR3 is TGTGCCAGCAGCCAAGAGGAGGTGAATACAGATACGCAGTATTTT. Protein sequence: CASSQEEVNTDTQYF.

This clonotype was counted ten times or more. Here the CDR3 reads CASSQDGNTQYF. DNA of the CDR3: TGTGCCAGCAGCCAAGATGGAAATACGCAGTATTTT. V gene TRBV4-2 combines with J gene TRBJ2-3; D is undetermined. CDR1 LGHNA and CDR2 YNFKEQ come from the germline V gene. Trimming stripped 0 bases from V and 7 bases from J, with 5 bases between. This CDR3 is 12 amino acids long.

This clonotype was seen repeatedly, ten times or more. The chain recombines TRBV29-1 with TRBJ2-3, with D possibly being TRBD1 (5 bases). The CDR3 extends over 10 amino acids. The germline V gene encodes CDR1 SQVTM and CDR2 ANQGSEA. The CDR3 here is CSVGQDTQYF. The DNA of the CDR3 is TGCAGTGTGGGGCAAGATACGCAGTATTTT.

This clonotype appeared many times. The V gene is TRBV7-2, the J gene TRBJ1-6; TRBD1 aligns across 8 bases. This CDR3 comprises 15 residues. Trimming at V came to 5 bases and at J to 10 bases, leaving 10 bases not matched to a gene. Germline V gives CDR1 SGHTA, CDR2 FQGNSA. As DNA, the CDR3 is TGTGCCAGCAGCGGGGGCGGACAGGGCAGATCACCCCTCCACTTT. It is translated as CASSGGGQGRSPLHF.

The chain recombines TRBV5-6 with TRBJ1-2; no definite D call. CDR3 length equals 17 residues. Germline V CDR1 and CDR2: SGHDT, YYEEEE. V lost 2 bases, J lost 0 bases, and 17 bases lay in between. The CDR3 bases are TGTGCCAGCAGCTTCCCCACGTTATTGCGGTCTAACTATGGCTACACCTTC. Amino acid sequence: CASSFPTLLRSNYGYTF.

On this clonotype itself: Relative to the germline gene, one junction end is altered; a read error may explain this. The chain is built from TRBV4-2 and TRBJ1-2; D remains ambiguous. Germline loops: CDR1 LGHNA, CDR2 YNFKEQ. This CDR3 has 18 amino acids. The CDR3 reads CAISRVATSPGMTNGYTF. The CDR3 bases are TGTGCCATCAGCCGCGTGGCCACCTCCCCGGGCATGACAAATGGCTACACCTTC.

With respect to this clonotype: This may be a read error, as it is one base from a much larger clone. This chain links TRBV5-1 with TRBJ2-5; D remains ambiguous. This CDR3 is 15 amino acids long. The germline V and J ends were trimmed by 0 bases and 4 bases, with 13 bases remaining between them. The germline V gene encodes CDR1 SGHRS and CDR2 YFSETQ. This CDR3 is CASSLEAPPGETQYF. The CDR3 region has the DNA TGCGCCAGCAGCTTGGAAGCCCCACCAGGAGAGACCCAGTACTTC.

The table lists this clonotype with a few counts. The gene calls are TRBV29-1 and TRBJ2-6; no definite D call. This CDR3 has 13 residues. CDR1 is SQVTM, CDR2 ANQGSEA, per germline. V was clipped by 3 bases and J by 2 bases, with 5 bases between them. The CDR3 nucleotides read TGCAGCGTTGATGGTCCTGGGGCCAACGTCCTGACTTTC. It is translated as CSVDGPGANVLTF.

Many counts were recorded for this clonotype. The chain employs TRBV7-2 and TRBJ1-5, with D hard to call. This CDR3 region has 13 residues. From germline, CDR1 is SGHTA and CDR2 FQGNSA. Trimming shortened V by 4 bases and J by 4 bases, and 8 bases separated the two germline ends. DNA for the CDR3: TGTGCCAGCAGCTCGGTAGGAAATCAGCCCCAGCATTTT. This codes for CASSSVGNQPQHF.

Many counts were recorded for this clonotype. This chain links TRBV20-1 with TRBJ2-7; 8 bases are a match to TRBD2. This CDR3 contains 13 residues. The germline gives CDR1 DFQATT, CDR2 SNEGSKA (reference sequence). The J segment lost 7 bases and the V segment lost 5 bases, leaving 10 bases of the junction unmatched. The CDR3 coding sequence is TGCAGTGCTGCGGGGGGCACAAAGGGGGAGCAGTACTTC. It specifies CSAAGGTKGEQYF.

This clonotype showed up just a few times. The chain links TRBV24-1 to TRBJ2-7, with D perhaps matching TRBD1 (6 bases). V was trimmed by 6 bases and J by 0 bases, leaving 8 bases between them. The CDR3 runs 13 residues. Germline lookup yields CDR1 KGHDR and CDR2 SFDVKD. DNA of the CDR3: TGTGCCACCAGTTACAGGGACTCCTACGAGCAGTACTTC. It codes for CATSYRDSYEQYF.

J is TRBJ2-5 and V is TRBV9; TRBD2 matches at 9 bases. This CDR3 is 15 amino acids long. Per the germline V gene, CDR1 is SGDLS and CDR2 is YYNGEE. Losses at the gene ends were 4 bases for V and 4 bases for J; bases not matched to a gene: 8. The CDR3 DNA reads TGTGCCAGCAGCCCCAGACAAGCGGGGGGAGAGACCCAGTACTTC. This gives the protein CASSPRQAGGETQYF.

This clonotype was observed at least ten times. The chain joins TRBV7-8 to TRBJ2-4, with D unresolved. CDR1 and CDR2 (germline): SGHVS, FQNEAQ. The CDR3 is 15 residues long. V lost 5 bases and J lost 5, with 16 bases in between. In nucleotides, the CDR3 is TGTGCCAGCAGCCCAAAAGTACCCCGAGAAAACATTCAGTACTTC. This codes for CASSPKVPRENIQYF.

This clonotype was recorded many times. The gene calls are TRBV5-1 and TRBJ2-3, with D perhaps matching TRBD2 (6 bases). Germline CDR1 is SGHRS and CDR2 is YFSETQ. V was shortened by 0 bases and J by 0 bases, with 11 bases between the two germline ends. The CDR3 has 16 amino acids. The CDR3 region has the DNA TGCGCCAGCAGCTTGGTTCCAGGAGGGAGCACAGATACGCAGTATTTT. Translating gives CASSLVPGGSTDTQYF.